This T cell receptor beta chain is drawn from a study of blood T cell repertoires in COVID-19. Trimming shortened V by 4 bases and J by 2 bases, and 8 bases separated the two germline ends. The germline CDR1 and CDR2 sequences are SGHTA and FQGNSA. CDR3 length equals 13 residues. Method: immunoSEQ multiplex PCR; TCRdb's copy keeps in-frame clones and lacks some. Of some 75,000 clones detected, 80% to 95% appear once; the ten largest clones hold 6.5% to 8.5%. The clonotype comes from a human donor in a cohort sampled during active COVID-19. V gene TRBV7-2 combines with J gene TRBJ1-2; possible D gene TRBD1, 6 bases. Sequenced input: peripheral blood. The CDR3 DNA sequence: TGTGCCAGCAGCTATGACAGGAACTATGGCTACACCTTC. This sequence encodes CASSYDRNYGYTF.